This record concerns one T cell receptor (beta chain) sequence. Its antigen is undetermined. This entry comes from a study of CD8+ T cells in alopecia areata. Study observations and caveats: Higher clonality was seen in lesional scalp than in normal scalp, especially in alopecia totalis/universalis. Researchers reported that TCR sharing among patients proved less clear than in mice, possibly HLA-linked. Tofacitinib significantly brought down scalp clonality and expanded CD8+ clones among top 100.

The CDR3 totals 16 residues. Trimming took 2 bases from V and 7 from J, leaving 20 bases between them. Germline CDR1 MNHEY, CDR2 SMNVEV (reference sequence). As the sequencing template, cDNA was produced by extracting RNA and reverse transcribing it. Profiled with immunoSEQ multiplex PCR; TCRdb holds only in-frame clones, not every one. The sample has some 110,000 clones; about 59% are singletons. The treatment: oral pan-JAK inhibitor, 5-10 mg twice daily. PBMCs provided sorted CD4+ and CD8+ T cells. Source: CD8+ T cells sorted from blood, taken at week 24, from a patient treated with tofacitinib. This chain joins TRBV27 and TRBJ1-1; D gene uncertain. The receptor was derived from a human donor with alopecia areata. CDR3 residues: CASSLIPEVLPREAFF. In nucleotides, the CDR3 is TGTGCCAGCAGTTTAATACCGGAGGTTCTCCCCCGTGAAGCTTTCTTT.